Presented here are 29 T cell receptor beta chains from one specimen sequenced in a study of post-analysis software for immune sequencing data. Carried by the TCR beta cDNA libraries were unique molecular identifiers. TCRdb re-called the PCR reads through MiXCR, storing one row per CDR3 protein. In the table there are under 200,000 distinct CDR3 sequences, approximately 35% of which are singletons. The sample was blood, taken after autologous hematopoietic stem cell transplantation. The receptors come from a girl aged 10-17 years with multiple sclerosis.

This clonotype was recorded a few times. CDR3 nucleotides: TGCAGTGCTAGAGATCTCTGGGTAGCGGGAACACTAACCAATGAGCAGTTCTTC. Protein: CSARDLWVAGTLTNEQFF. This sequence joins TRBV20-1 and TRBJ2-1; 8 bases are a match to TRBD2. V lost 0 bases and J lost 6; bases outside the gene matches: 16. This CDR3 is built from 18 residues. Looked up from germline, CDR1 is DFQATT and CDR2 is SNEGSKA (reference sequence).

Comments on this clonotype: One junction end does not reproduce the germline sequence, and a read error may be involved. The rearrangement uses TRBV24-1 and TRBJ1-2, with TRBD1 identical over 8 bases. From germline, CDR1 is KGHDR and CDR2 SFDVKD. The CDR3 is made up of 12 amino acids. In DNA form, the CDR3 reads TGTCCCACCAGGGACAGGAACTATGGCTACACCTTC. Residues: CPTRDRNYGYTF.

This clonotype has just one count. The V and J genes are TRBV5-1 and TRBJ1-2, with unresolved D. This CDR3 is 13 amino acids long. CDR1 is SGHRS, CDR2 YFSETQ, per germline. The ends were cut back, 0 bases at V and 0 bases at J, with 3 bases in the middle. The CDR3 is CASSLATNYGYTF. The DNA for the CDR3 is TGCGCCAGCAGCTTGGCAACTAACTATGGCTACACCTTC.

This clonotype turned up a few times. The chain carries TRBV24-1 and TRBJ2-5; the D call may be TRBD1 or TRBD2 (7 bases each). V was trimmed by 4 bases and J by 4 bases, leaving 15 bases between them. Germline V lookup: CDR1 KGHDR, CDR2 SFDVKD. The length of the CDR3 is 15 residues. This CDR3 is CATSDGGTAIETQYF. The CDR3 DNA reads TGTGCCACCAGTGACGGGGGGACAGCCATAGAGACCCAGTACTTC.

This clonotype was detected only a few times. The chain is built from TRBV5-1 and TRBJ2-5; 7 positions agree with TRBD2. The J call is uncertain, as TRBJ2-7 better fits the DNA end. The CDR3 consists of 17 residues. The germline V gene encodes CDR1 SGHRS and CDR2 YFSETQ. The CDR3 loop reads CASSTHFLGGSVDEQYF. The CDR3 DNA sequence: TGCGCCAGCAGCACCCACTTCCTGGGGGGGAGCGTCGACGAGCAGTACTTC.

In this sample, this clonotype turned up a few times. This sequence joins TRBV4-3 and TRBJ2-1, with 9 bases lining up with TRBD1. This CDR3 comprises 16 residues. The J segment lost 2 bases and the V segment lost 3 bases, leaving 5 bases of the junction unmatched. The germline CDR1 and CDR2 sequences are LGHNA and YSLEER. The CDR3 coding sequence is TGCGCCAGCAGCCAGGGGGACAGGGTCGCCTACAATGAGCAGTTCTTC. It translates to CASSQGDRVAYNEQFF.

This clonotype was seen only a few times. CDR3 sequence (DNA): TGCGCCAGCAGCCCCACCGAACGACAGGGGTTGGCAGATACGCAGTATTTT. Residues: CASSPTERQGLADTQYF. The chain employs TRBV5-1 and TRBJ2-3; 8 bases fit TRBD1. In germline, CDR1 is SGHRS, CDR2 YFSETQ. This CDR3 is 17 amino acids long. V trimming: 4 bases; J trimming: 4 bases; junction bases outside the gene matches: 14.

In this sample, this clonotype turned up a few times. The chain uses TRBV10-2 and TRBJ2-7; 11 bases line up with TRBD2. The CDR3 is 14 amino acids. The ends lost 1 base at V and 7 bases at J; junction bases unmatched: 3. Germline V gives CDR1 WSHSY, CDR2 SAAADI. CDR3: CASSEYRLAGEQYF. The DNA for the CDR3 is TGCGCCAGCAGTGAGTACCGACTAGCGGGAGAGCAGTACTTC.

This chain links TRBV3-1 with TRBJ2-7, with TRBD1 identical over 7 bases. CDR1 LGHDT and CDR2 YNNKEL come from the germline V gene (reference sequence). The V segment lost 4 bases and the J segment 7 bases; nucleotides outside the gene matches: 7. The CDR3 runs to 13 residues. In nucleotides, the CDR3 is TGTGCCAGCAGCCGAGGGGACAGTTATGAGCAGTACTTC. It encodes CASSRGDSYEQYF.

This chain links TRBV6-1 with TRBJ2-4; D gene unclear. Germline V CDR1 and CDR2: MNHNS, SASEGT. V was trimmed by 8 bases and J by 0 bases, leaving 11 bases between them. This CDR3 comprises 14 residues. CDR3 DNA sequence: TGTGCCAGCGGGTCAAACCTAGCCAAAAACATTCAGTACTTC. Translation: CASGSNLAKNIQYF.

CDR3 in DNA: TGCGCCAGCAGCTTGGCCCCTTCCGGGACTAGCGGGAACCACTACGAGCAGTACTTC. Its protein is CASSLAPSGTSGNHYEQYF. This chain connects TRBV5-1 to TRBJ2-4; 13 bases are shared with TRBD2. The end of the DNA is better explained by TRBJ2-7, so the J call may be wrong. The CDR3 loop spans 19 amino acids. CDR1 and CDR2 from the germline V gene are SGHRS and YFSETQ.

CDR3 bases: TGTGCCAGCAGCTCCCGGGCCACGAATGAGCAGTTCTTC. Translation gives CASSSRATNEQFF. The rearrangement links TRBV7-9 to TRBJ2-1; no clear D. The length of the CDR3 is 13 residues. Trimming stripped 4 bases from V and 7 bases from J, with 11 bases between. Germline V CDR1 and CDR2: SEHNR, FQNEAQ (reference sequence).

V is TRBV7-8 and J is TRBJ2-1, with TRBD2 identical over 9 bases. This CDR3 has 14 residues. V shed 5 bases and J 7 bases; nucleotides not matched to a gene: 6. From germline, CDR1 is SGHVS and CDR2 FQNEAQ. CDR3 amino acids: CASSGSGSVNEQFF. The DNA for the CDR3 is TGTGCCAGCAGCGGTAGCGGGAGCGTAAATGAGCAGTTCTTC.

This clonotype turned up a few times. The junction does not match germline at one end; this may be a read error. This sequence joins TRBV25-1 and TRBJ1-2; D gene uncertain. CDR1 MGHDK and CDR2 SYGVNS come from the germline V gene. CDR3 length: 14 amino acids. The CDR3 region has the DNA TGTGCCAGCAGTGACCGAGGACGGACCTATAGCTACACCTTC. It specifies CASSDRGRTYSYTF.

This clonotype was observed a handful of times. This chain joins TRBV20-1 and TRBJ2-5, with 7 bases identical to TRBD2. This CDR3 spans 16 amino acids. Germline CDR1 and CDR2: DFQATT and SNEGSKA (reference sequence). J gave up 5 bases and V 6 bases, and 18 bases lay outside the gene matches. The DNA for the CDR3 is TGCAGTGCGCCCACTGGGGCGGGAGCGTCCAAGGAGACCCAGTACTTC. Translated: CSAPTGAGASKETQYF.

J is TRBJ1-1 and V is TRBV7-2, with no clear D. Germline V lookup: CDR1 SGHTA, CDR2 FQGNSA. V dropped 2 bases and J dropped 5 bases, with 3 bases sitting between them. The CDR3 is made up of 11 amino acids. CDR3 region: CASSLLTEAFF. In nucleotides, the CDR3 is TGTGCCAGCAGCTTATTGACTGAAGCTTTCTTT.

This clonotype appeared a few times. This chain uses TRBV6-1 with TRBJ2-5, with D tentatively TRBD2 (5 bases). The V end was cut by 6 bases, the J end by 2 bases, with 16 bases between. Germline CDR1 and CDR2: MNHNS and SASEGT. CDR3 length: 15 residues. CDR3 region: CASRDQPPGQETQYF. CDR3 coding DNA: TGTGCCAGCAGGGACCAACCCCCGGGACAAGAGACCCAGTACTTC.

J is TRBJ2-3 and V is TRBV11-2; D perhaps matches TRBD1 (6 bases). This CDR3 is built from 16 residues. The V gene's germline CDR1 is SGHAT and CDR2 FQNNGV. Trimming took off 0 bases at V and 0 bases at J, with 10 bases between the two ends. The CDR3 region is CASSLEGAGSTDTQYF. The CDR3 nucleotides read TGTGCCAGCAGCTTAGAGGGGGCAGGGAGCACAGATACGCAGTATTTT.

This clonotype was counted ten times or more. The V gene is TRBV10-3, the J gene TRBJ2-5; no clear D. Looked up from germline, CDR1 is ENHRY and CDR2 is SYGVKD. The ends were cut back, 0 bases at V and 5 bases at J, with 4 bases in the middle. This CDR3 is built from 12 residues. This chain's CDR3 is CAISESRETQYF. The CDR3 DNA reads as TGTGCCATCAGTGAGTCCAGGGAGACCCAGTACTTC.

Only a few counts were recorded for this clonotype. The chain has TRBV28 and TRBJ2-6; D remains ambiguous. CDR1 MDHEN and CDR2 SYDVKM come from the germline V gene. The V gene lost 3 bases and the J gene lost 2 bases, with 8 bases spanning the gap. The CDR3 extends over 15 amino acids. The CDR3 reads CASSLGYTGANVLTF. DNA of the CDR3: TGTGCCAGCAGTTTGGGATACACTGGGGCCAACGTCCTGACTTTC.

The chain has TRBV11-2 and TRBJ2-5; 11 bases are shared with TRBD2. CDR1 is SGHAT, CDR2 FQNNGV, per germline. With 5 bases clipped from V and 4 bases from J, the junction kept 6 bases outside the gene matches. The CDR3 is 15 amino acids. The CDR3 loop is CASSPTSGIGETQYF. The CDR3 coding sequence is TGTGCCAGCAGCCCGACTAGCGGGATAGGAGAGACCCAGTACTTC.

This clonotype came up a few times. This chain connects TRBV29-1 to TRBJ2-4; the match to TRBD1 covers 8 bases. Germline CDR1 SQVTM, CDR2 ANQGSEA. CDR3 length equals 14 residues. Germline trimming cut 3 bases from V and 6 bases from J; bases unmatched to any gene: 7. This chain's CDR3 is CSVDGQGLGNIQYF. For the CDR3, the DNA is TGCAGCGTTGACGGACAGGGCCTGGGAAACATTCAGTACTTC.

This clonotype is medium-sized within its sample. The chain uses TRBV20-1 and TRBJ2-1, with D tentatively TRBD2 (5 bases). CDR1 and CDR2 from the germline V gene are DFQATT and SNEGSKA (reference sequence). Trimming took off 1 base at V and 5 bases at J, with 15 bases between the two ends. The CDR3 is 15 amino acids. CDR3 loop: CSARVKVTIDNEQFF. Here the CDR3 DNA reads TGCAGTGCTAGAGTTAAGGTGACTATCGACAATGAGCAGTTCTTC.

This chain links TRBV11-2 with TRBJ2-7; no definite D call. Between the trimmed V and J ends, which lost 0 bases and 6 bases, there was a span of 6 bases. Germline assignment: CDR1 SGHAT and CDR2 FQNNGV. This CDR3 contains 12 residues. Here the CDR3 reads CASSLDRSEQYF. The CDR3 region has the DNA TGTGCCAGCAGCTTAGATCGTAGCGAGCAGTACTTC.

This clonotype occurred many times. This chain joins TRBV29-1 and TRBJ2-5; D could derive from TRBD1 or TRBD2 (7 bases each). The CDR3 contains 14 residues. Germline lookup yields CDR1 SQVTM and CDR2 ANQGSEA. V was cut by 7 bases and J by 4 bases, with 19 bases left in between. This CDR3 reads CSGAHRGGGETQYF. The DNA for the CDR3 is TGCAGCGGGGCCCACAGGGGCGGGGGAGAGACCCAGTACTTC.

As regards this clonotype: At one of its ends the junction is not consistent with the germline gene, which may arise from a read error. This rearrangement joins TRBV7-3 to TRBJ2-4; D call uncertain. The end of the DNA fits TRBJ2-7 better, so the J call may be wrong. Germline V gene lookup returns CDR1 SGHTA and CDR2 FQGTGA. The CDR3 length is 12 residues. The CDR3 coding sequence is TGTGCCGGCAGCTATAAGCCCTACGAGCAGTACTTC. Its protein is CAGSYKPYEQYF.

The chain links TRBV9 to TRBJ2-3, with D maybe TRBD2 (6 bases). V was cut by 0 bases and J by 5 bases, with 13 bases left in between. Per germline, CDR1 SGDLS and CDR2 YYNGEE. This CDR3 is built from 15 residues. DNA for the CDR3: TGTGCCAGCAGCGTAGAGGGACTGCATCGAGATACGCAGTATTTT. It specifies CASSVEGLHRDTQYF.

This clonotype was found many times. Here the CDR3 DNA reads TGCAGCGTTGAAAGGGTCGGGACGGGAGGCGAGCAGTACTTC. Amino acids: CSVERVGTGGEQYF. The chain uses TRBV29-1 and TRBJ2-7; 7 positions agree with TRBD2. The CDR3 covers 14 residues. V shed 2 bases and J 6 bases; nucleotides not matched to a gene: 10. Germline V gene data show CDR1 as SQVTM and CDR2 as ANQGSEA.

The chain carries TRBV12-2 and TRBJ2-7; TRBD1, the table's D call, lacks a check against the DNA. TRBV12-2 is annotated as a pseudogene. CDR3 length: 16 amino acids. The CDR3 DNA is TGTGCAAGTCGCTTCCCCGACGGGACAGCTACCTACGAGCAGTACTTC. Protein: CASRFPDGTATYEQYF.